This T cell receptor (beta chain) was documented in a study of blood T cell repertoires in COVID-19. The count of this clone is one. Clones were read by immunoSEQ multiplex PCR, and TCRdb kept only the in-frame ones, dropping some. The sample includes about 150,000 clones, 81% of them seen just once. The germline gives CDR1 SGDLS, CDR2 YYNGEE. Trimming took 2 bases from V and 7 from J; bases not matched to a gene: 11. This CDR3 region has 15 residues. The TCR comes from a human donor with acute or convalescent COVID-19. The donor label of this sample is uncertain. The chain joins TRBV9 to TRBJ1-2, with TRBD1 matching 7 bases. The specimen sequenced was peripheral blood. Here the CDR3 DNA reads TGTGCCAGCAGCGTTTTAGCAGGGGGAATGGGTGGCTACACCTTC. This encodes CASSVLAGGMGGYTF. Using reference TRBV9 and TRBJ1-2 for the parts outside the CDR3, the full variable domain is DSGVTQTPKHLITATGQRVTLRCSPRSGDLSVYWYQQSLDQGLQFLIQYYNGEERAKGNILERFSAQQFPDLHSELNLSSLELGDSALYFCASSVLAGGMGGYTFGSGTRLTVV.